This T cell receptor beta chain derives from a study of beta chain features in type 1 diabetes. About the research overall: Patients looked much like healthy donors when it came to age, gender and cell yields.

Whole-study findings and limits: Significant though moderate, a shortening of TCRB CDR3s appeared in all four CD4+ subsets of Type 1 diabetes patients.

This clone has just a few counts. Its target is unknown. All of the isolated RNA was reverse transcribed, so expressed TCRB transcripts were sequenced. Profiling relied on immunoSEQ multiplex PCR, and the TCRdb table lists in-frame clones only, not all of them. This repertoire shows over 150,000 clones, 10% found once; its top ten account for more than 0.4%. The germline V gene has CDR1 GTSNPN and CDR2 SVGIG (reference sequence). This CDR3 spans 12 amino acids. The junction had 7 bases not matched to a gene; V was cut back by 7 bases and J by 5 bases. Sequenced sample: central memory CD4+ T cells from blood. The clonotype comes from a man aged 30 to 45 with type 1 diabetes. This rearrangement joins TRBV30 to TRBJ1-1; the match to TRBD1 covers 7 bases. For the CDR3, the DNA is TGTGCCTCATCAGGGGGTATGACTGAAGCTTTCTTT. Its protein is CASSGGMTEAFF.